This T cell receptor (beta chain) was sequenced during a study of post-analysis software for immune sequencing data (dated by TCRdb to between 2014 and 2017). With respect to the entire study: Disease courses on record covered relapsing-remitting, secondary progressive and progressive-relapsing multiple sclerosis, though some patients had no subtype annotation. A subset of samples was prepared in parallel using single-end sample barcoding, then pooled and co-amplified after Illumina adapter ligation. Patient repertoires were compared against roughly 11 previously published healthy control repertoires from donors aged roughly 6 to 28 years.

The full study reports these points: The multiple sclerosis patient group was slightly younger than the control group. Patients showed significantly higher frequencies than controls for five TRBV segments, among them TRBV5-6, TRBV5-1 and TRBV20-1. Direct clustering with F measure showed strong co-clustering of samples prepared in the same batch, prompting a batch-effect correction. Normalized Chao1 diversity was significantly lower in multiple sclerosis patients than controls, suggesting substantial peripheral T-cell clonal expansion.

The library was generated by PCR. The sequencer listed for this sample is Illumina HiSeq 2500. To reduce PCR and sequencing biases, unique molecular identifiers were incorporated into the TCR beta cDNA libraries. About 500,000 cDNA molecules were obtained for every 1 to 10 million input T cells, so each molecule roughly corresponded to one T cell. The patient libraries were prepared and sequenced using the same protocol as the earlier healthy control dataset. Within a given batch, samples were prepared together, multiplexed and sequenced on the same HiSeq lane. Regarding the original processing steps: Raw barcoded reads were processed with MIGEC, and single-read molecular identifier groups were discarded before consensus assembly and CDR3 extraction. VDJtools was used for post-analysis of the clonotype tables, with diversity normalized by down-sampling every dataset to the smallest sample size. In repertoire overlap clustering, CDR3 amino acid sequences, but not nucleotide sequences, were matched to correct batch-related cross-sample contamination. TCRdb trimmed the raw reads at Q25, called clones with MiXCR and kept productive beta chains. Every entry covers one CDR3 protein and lists the most common genes and DNA from its rows. The V and J calls shown here were made by TCRdb, not taken from the authors' results. This sample comprises 820,000 or so distinct CDR3 sequences, under 70% of them detected only once. Under 6% of the sample rests with the top ten.

For this clonotype: Its antigen remains unidentified. Base qualities are not at hand, and no much larger clone is one base apart.

To demonstrate the VDJtools post-analysis software, TCR beta repertoires were profiled from the peripheral blood of 13 young patients with multiple sclerosis. The multiple sclerosis patients were children and adolescents between about 6 and 16 years of age. V trim: 4 bases; J trim: 4 bases; unmatched bases: 5. CDR1 is given as SQVTM and CDR2 as ANQGSEA, both from the germline V gene. Including cysteine and phenylalanine, the CDR3 has 14 amino acids. The kept DNA is CDR3 alone, 42 bases in frame from the first base. Sequenced input: blood. The receptor chain draws on TRBV29-1 and TRBJ2-2, with TRBD1 identical over 8 junction bases. This TCR was recovered from a girl aged 10 to 17 with multiple sclerosis. In nucleotides, the sequence is TGCAGCGTTGGAGAACAGGGGGGCACCGGGGAGCTGTTTTTT. The encoded protein is CSVGEQGGTGELFF.